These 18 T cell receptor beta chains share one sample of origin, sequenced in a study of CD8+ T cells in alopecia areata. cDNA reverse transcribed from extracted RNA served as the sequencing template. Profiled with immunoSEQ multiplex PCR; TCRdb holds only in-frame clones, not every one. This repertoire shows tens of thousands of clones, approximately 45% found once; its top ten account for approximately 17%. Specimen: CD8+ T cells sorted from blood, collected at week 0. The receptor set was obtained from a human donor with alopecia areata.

The CDR3 here is CASSLVVTDTQYF. The CDR3, as DNA: TGTGCCAGCAGCTTAGTGGTCACAGATACGCAGTATTTT. This sequence joins TRBV11-2 and TRBJ2-3; no firm D call. The CDR3 consists of 13 residues. In germline, CDR1 is SGHAT, CDR2 FQNNGV. V was clipped by 1 base and J by 2 bases, with 4 bases between them.

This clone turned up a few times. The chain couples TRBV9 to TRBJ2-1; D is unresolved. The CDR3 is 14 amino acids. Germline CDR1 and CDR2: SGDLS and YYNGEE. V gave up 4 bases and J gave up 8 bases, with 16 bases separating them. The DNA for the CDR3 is TGTGCCAGCAGCCCCTCCGGACCCGTCGATGAGCAGTTCTTC. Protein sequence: CASSPSGPVDEQFF.

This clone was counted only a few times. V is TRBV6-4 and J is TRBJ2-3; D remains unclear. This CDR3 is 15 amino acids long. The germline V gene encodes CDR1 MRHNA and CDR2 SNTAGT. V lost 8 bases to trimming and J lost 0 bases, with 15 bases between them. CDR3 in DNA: TGTGCCAGCCGGACGGACCTAACTAGCACAGATACGCAGTATTTT. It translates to CASRTDLTSTDTQYF.

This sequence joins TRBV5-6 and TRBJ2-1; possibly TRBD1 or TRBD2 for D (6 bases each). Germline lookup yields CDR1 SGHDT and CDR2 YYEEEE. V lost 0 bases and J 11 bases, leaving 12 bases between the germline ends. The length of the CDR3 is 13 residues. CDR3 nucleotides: TGTGCCAGCAGCTTGGCCGGGGGCAGCCAGCAGTTCTTC. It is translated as CASSLAGGSQQFF.

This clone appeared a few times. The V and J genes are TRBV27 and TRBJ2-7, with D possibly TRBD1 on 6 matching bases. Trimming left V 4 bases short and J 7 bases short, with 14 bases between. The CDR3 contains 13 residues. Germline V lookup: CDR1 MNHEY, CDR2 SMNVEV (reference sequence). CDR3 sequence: CASSYTGPGEQYF. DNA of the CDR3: TGTGCCAGCAGTTACACAGGGCCTGGGGAGCAGTACTTC.

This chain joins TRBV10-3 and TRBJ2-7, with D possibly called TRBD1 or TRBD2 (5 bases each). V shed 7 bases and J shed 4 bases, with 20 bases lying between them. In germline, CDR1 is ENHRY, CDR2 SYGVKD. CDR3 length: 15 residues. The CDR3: CAIIPGRGMGYEQYF. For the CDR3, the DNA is TGTGCCATCATCCCAGGGAGAGGGATGGGTTACGAGCAGTACTTC.

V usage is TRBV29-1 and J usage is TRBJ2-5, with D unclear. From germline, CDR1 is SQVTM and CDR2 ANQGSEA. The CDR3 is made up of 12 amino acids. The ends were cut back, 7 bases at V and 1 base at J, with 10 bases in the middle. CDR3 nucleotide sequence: TGCAGCGCCCATGATGGCCAAGAGACCCAGTACTTC. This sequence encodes CSAHDGQETQYF.

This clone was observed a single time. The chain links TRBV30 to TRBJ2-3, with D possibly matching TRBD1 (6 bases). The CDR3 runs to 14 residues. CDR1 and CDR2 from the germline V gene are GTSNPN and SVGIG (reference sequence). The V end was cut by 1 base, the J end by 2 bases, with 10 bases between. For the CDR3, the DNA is TGTGCCTGGAGTGAGGGGACACACACAGATACGCAGTATTTT. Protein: CAWSEGTHTDTQYF.

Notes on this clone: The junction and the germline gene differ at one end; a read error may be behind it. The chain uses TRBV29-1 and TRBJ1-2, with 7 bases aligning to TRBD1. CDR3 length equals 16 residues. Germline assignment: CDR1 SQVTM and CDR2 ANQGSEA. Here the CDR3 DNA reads TGCAGCGCTGAAGCGGAACGGGACAGCACAGACTATGGCTACACCTTC. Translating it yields CSAEAERDSTDYGYTF. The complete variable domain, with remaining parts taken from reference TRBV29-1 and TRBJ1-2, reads SAVISQKPSRDICQRGTSLTIQCQVDSQVTMMFWYRQQPGQSLTLIATANQGSEATYESGFVIDKFPISRPNLTFSTLTVSNMSPEDSSIYLCSAEAERDSTDYGYTFGSGTRLTVV.

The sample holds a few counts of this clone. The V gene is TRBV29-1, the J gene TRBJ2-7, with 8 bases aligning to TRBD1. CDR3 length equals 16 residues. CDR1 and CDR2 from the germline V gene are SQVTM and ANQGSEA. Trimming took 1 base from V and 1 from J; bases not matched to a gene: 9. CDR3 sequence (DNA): TGCAGCGTTGAAGGGGATCCGACAGGGGCGTCCTACGAGCAGTACTTC. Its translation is CSVEGDPTGASYEQYF.

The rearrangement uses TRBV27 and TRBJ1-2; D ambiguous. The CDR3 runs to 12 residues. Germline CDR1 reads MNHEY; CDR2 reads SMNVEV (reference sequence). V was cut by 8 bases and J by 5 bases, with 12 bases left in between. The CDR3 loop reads CASRAYFYGYTF. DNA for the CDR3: TGTGCCAGCCGGGCTTACTTTTATGGCTACACCTTC.

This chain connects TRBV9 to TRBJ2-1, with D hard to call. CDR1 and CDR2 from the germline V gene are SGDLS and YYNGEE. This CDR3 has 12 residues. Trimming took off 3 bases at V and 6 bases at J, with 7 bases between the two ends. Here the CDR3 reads CASSALSNEQFF. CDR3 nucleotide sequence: TGTGCCAGCAGCGCCCTCTCCAATGAGCAGTTCTTC.

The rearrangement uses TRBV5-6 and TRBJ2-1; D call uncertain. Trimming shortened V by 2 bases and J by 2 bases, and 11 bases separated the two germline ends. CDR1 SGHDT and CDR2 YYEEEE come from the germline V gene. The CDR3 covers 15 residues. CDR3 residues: CASSFETPTYNEQFF. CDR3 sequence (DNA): TGTGCCAGCAGCTTCGAGACGCCGACCTACAATGAGCAGTTCTTC.

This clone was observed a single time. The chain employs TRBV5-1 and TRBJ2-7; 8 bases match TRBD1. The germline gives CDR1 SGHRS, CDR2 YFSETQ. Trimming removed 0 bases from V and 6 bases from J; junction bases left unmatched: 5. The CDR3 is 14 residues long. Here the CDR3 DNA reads TGCGCCAGCAGCTTGGGGACAGGGATGGGCGAGCAGTACTTC. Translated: CASSLGTGMGEQYF.

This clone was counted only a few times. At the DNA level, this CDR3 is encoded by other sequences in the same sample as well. CDR3 loop: CASSLQTGSSYEQYF. DNA for the CDR3: TGCGCCAGCAGTTTACAGACAGGGAGCTCCTACGAGCAGTACTTC. The V and J genes are TRBV5-1 and TRBJ2-7, with 7 positions matching TRBD1. The CDR3 spans 15 residues. CDR1 is SGHRS, CDR2 YFSETQ, per germline. The trim removed 5 bases at V and 0 bases at J, leaving 8 bases unmatched.

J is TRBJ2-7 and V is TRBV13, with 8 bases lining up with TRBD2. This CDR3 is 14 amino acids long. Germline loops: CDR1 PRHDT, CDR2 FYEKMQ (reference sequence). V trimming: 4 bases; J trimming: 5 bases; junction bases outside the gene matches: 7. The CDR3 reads CASSYGTSSDEQYF. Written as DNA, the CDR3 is TGTGCCAGCAGCTACGGGACTAGTTCCGACGAGCAGTACTTC.

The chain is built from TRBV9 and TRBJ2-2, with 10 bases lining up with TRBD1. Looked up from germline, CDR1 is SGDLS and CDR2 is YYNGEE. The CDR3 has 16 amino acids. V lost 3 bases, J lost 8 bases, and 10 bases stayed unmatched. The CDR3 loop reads CASSGIGTGDPGELFF. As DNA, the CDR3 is TGTGCCAGCAGCGGGATCGGGACAGGGGATCCAGGGGAGCTGTTTTTT.

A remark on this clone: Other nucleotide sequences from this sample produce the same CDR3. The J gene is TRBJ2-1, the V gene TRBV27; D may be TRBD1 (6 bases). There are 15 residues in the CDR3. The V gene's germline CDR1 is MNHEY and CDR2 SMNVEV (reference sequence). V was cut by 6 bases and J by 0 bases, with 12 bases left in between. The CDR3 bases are TGTGCCAGCAGCCTCAGGGGCAGCTCCTACAATGAGCAGTTCTTC. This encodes CASSLRGSSYNEQFF.